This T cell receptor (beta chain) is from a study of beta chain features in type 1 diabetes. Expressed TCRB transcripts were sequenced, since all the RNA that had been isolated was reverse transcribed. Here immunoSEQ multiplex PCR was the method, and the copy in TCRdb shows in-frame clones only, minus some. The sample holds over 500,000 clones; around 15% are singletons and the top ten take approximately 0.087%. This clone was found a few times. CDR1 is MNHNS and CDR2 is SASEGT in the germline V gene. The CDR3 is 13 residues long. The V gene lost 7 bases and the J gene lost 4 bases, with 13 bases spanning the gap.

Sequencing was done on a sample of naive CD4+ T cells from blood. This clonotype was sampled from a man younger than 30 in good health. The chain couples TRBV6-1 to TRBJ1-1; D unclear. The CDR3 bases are TGTGCCAGCACTCGGGATTTCGGCACTGAAGCTTTCTTT. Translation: CASTRDFGTEAFF.